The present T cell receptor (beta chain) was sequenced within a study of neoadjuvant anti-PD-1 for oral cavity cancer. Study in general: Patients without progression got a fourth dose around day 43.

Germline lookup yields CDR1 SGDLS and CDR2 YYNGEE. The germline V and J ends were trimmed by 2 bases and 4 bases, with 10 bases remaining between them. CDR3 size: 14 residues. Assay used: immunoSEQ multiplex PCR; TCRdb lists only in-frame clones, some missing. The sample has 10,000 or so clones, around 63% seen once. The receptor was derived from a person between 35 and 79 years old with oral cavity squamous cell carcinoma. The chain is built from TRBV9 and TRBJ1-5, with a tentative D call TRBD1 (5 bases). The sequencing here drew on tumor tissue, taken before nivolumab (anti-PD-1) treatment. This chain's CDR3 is CASSVGRANQPQHF. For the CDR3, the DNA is TGTGCCAGCAGCGTCGGCAGGGCGAATCAGCCCCAGCATTTT.